The table lists the clone carrying this TCR beta chain with a few counts. This entry comes from a study of cytomegalovirus exposure and HLA in healthy donors. Use of 60 Vbeta and 13 Jbeta primers characterized the PCR. Only in-frame clones appear in the TCRdb table, and some are missing; sequencing was by immunoSEQ multiplex PCR. Among about 120,000 clones listed, approximately 80% were seen once. The germline V gene has CDR1 MDHEN and CDR2 SYDVKM. The CDR3 totals 16 residues. V lost 1 base and J lost 1; bases outside the gene matches: 6. The sequence came from a man aged 25 to 40 in good health and CMV-seronegative. This chain uses TRBV28 with TRBJ2-7, with 8 bases lining up with TRBD1. The sequenced sample was PBMCs. CDR3 DNA sequence: TGTGCCAGCAGTTTATTCGGGACAGGCCTATCCTACGAGCAGTACTTC. It translates to CASSLFGTGLSYEQYF.